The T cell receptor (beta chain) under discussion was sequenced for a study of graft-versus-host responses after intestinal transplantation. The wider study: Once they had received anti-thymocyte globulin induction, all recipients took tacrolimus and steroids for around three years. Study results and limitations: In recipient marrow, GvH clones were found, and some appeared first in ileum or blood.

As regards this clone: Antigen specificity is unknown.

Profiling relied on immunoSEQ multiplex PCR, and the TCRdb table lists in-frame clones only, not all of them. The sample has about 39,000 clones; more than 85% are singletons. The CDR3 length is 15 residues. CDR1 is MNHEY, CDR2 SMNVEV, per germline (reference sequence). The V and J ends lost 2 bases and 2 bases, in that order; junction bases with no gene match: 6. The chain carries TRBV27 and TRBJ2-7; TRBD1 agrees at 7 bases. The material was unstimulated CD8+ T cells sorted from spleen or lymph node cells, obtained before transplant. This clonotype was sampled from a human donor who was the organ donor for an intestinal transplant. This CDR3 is CASSLRGQLTYEQYF. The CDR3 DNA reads TGTGCCAGCAGTTTACGGGGACAGTTAACCTACGAGCAGTACTTC.